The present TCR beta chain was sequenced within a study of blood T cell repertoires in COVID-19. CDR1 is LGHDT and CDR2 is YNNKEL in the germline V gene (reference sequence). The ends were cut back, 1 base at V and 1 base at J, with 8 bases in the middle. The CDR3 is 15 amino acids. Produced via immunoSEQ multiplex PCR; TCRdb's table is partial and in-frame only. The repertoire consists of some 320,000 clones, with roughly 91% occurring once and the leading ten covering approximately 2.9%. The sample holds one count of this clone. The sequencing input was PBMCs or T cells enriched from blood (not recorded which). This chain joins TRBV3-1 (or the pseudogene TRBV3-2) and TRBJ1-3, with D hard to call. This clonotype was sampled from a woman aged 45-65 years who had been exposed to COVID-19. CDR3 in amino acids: CASSQGHTSGNTIYF. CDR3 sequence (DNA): TGTGCCAGCAGCCAAGGACATACTTCTGGAAACACCATATATTTT.